Each of the 32 T cell receptor beta chains below was sequenced from the same sample in a study of shared clonotypes between healthy human individuals. Profiled with immunoSEQ multiplex PCR; TCRdb holds only in-frame clones, not every one. The data hold 190,000 or so clones, with 65% to 80% observed a single time. The sequenced material came from memory CD4+ T cells sorted from blood. The subset denotes: CD45RA-negative fraction. The receptor source for this set is a man aged 30 to 39 in good health.

The chain combines TRBV2 with TRBJ1-5, with D possibly matching TRBD1 (5 bases). Deletions cut 7 bases from V and 4 bases from J, with 14 bases between. The germline V gene has CDR1 SNHLY and CDR2 FYNNEI. This CDR3 comprises 14 residues. The chain's CDR3 is CASNRVGGNQPQHF. CDR3 in DNA: TGTGCCAGCAATAGGGTTGGGGGAAATCAGCCCCAGCATTTT.

The chain couples TRBV29-1 to TRBJ2-5; no firm D call. The V gene lost 0 bases and the J gene lost 1 base, with 6 bases spanning the gap. The CDR3 spans 13 residues. Germline V gene sequence: CDR1 SQVTM, CDR2 ANQGSEA. The CDR3 is CSVEDPFQETQYF. CDR3 nucleotide sequence: TGCAGCGTTGAAGACCCTTTCCAAGAGACCCAGTACTTC.

The chain combines TRBV18 with TRBJ2-5, with a weak D call TRBD1 (5 bases). Germline CDR1 reads KGHSH; CDR2 reads LQKENI. The V end was cut by 6 bases, the J end by 3 bases, with 11 bases between. This CDR3 spans 13 amino acids. CDR3 sequence reads: CASSQDKKETQYF. In DNA form, the CDR3 reads TGTGCCAGCTCCCAGGACAAAAAAGAGACCCAGTACTTC. The full variable domain, in which reference TRBV18 and TRBJ2-5 provide the parts outside the CDR3, is NAGVMQNPRHLVRRRGQEARLRCSPMKGHSHVYWYRQLPEEGLKFMVYLQKENIIDESGMPKERFSAEFPKEGPSILRIQQVVRGDSAAYFCASSQDKKETQYFGPGTRLLVL.

The J gene is TRBJ2-1, the V gene TRBV7-3, with D maybe TRBD2 (6 bases). The germline V and J ends were trimmed by 5 bases and 8 bases, with 16 bases remaining between them. This CDR3 is built from 14 residues. Germline V lookup: CDR1 SGHTA, CDR2 FQGTGA. The CDR3 region has the DNA TGTGCCAGCAGCCCTACTAGCTGGGGGGATGAGCAGTTCTTC. It translates to CASSPTSWGDEQFF.

This clone was observed a few times. The chain has TRBV29-1 and TRBJ2-7; either TRBD1 or TRBD2 may supply D (5 bases each). Trimming removed 7 bases at V and 7 bases at J, with 20 bases between. Germline V gives CDR1 SQVTM, CDR2 ANQGSEA. The CDR3 has 13 amino acids. The CDR3 DNA reads TGCAGCGCAAGACAGAGCCAGGGACGGGAGCAGTACTTC. Translating it yields CSARQSQGREQYF.

This chain joins TRBV6-1 and TRBJ2-7; D not resolved. There are 14 residues in the CDR3. V was shortened by 7 bases and J by 2 bases, with 15 bases between the two germline ends. Germline values: CDR1 MNHNS, CDR2 SASEGT. In DNA form, the CDR3 reads TGTGCCAGCACGAGACCAAAACCCCCCTACGAGCAGTACTTC. Amino acid sequence: CASTRPKPPYEQYF.

This clone was detected ten times or more. This chain links TRBV18 with TRBJ2-5; 10 bases agree with TRBD2. CDR1 is KGHSH and CDR2 is LQKENI in the germline V gene. CDR3 length equals 16 residues. Trimming cost V 4 bases and J 5 bases; bases outside gene matches: 10. The CDR3 is CASSLRSGRAGETQYF. The CDR3 bases are TGTGCCAGCTCACTAAGAAGCGGGAGGGCCGGGGAGACCCAGTACTTC.

This chain links TRBV19 with TRBJ1-4; tentative D call: TRBD1 (6 bases). Germline CDR1 is LNHDA and CDR2 is SQIVND (reference sequence). This CDR3 region has 15 residues. Trimming pared 8 bases from V and 0 bases from J, leaving 13 bases between. The CDR3 nucleotides are TGTGCCAGTCAACAGGGCGGTGCAACTAATGAAAAACTGTTTTTT. Translated: CASQQGGATNEKLFF.

This chain connects TRBV5-1 to TRBJ2-1; TRBD2 matches 9 bases. Germline CDR1 and CDR2: SGHRS and YFSETQ. This CDR3 spans 17 amino acids. With 0 bases clipped from V and 9 bases from J, the junction kept 13 bases outside the gene matches. The CDR3 loop is CASSLVRASGNDGEQFF. CDR3 nucleotide sequence: TGCGCCAGCAGCTTGGTAAGGGCTAGCGGGAATGATGGTGAGCAGTTCTTC.

V usage is TRBV11-2 and J usage is TRBJ2-5; D is uncertain. The CDR3 has 14 amino acids. Germline V lookup: CDR1 SGHAT, CDR2 FQNNGV. V was pared by 1 base and J by 0 bases, with 6 bases between. In DNA form, the CDR3 reads TGTGCCAGCAGCTTAGGCCCGTACCAAGAGACCCAGTACTTC. Its translation: CASSLGPYQETQYF.

V is TRBV28 and J is TRBJ2-7; 9 nucleotides agree with TRBD2. This CDR3 is built from 16 residues. Unmatched junction bases numbered 11, after V lost 6 bases and J lost 2 bases. Germline V CDR1 and CDR2: MDHEN, SYDVKM. DNA of the CDR3: TGTGCCAGCAGATCCTCTTTAGCGGGAGAAACCTACGAGCAGTACTTC. It is translated as CASRSSLAGETYEQYF.

The chain links TRBV4-1 to TRBJ2-7; TRBD2 aligns across 10 bases. The CDR3 totals 14 residues. In germline, CDR1 is MGHRA, CDR2 YSYEKL. The V segment lost 2 bases and the J segment 2 bases; nucleotides outside the gene matches: 0. This chain's CDR3 is CASSQTSGTYEQYF. CDR3 nucleotides: TGCGCCAGCAGCCAAACTAGCGGGACCTACGAGCAGTACTTC.

This clone was detected only once. The DNA for the CDR3 is TGTGCCTGGATGGAGGGGGAGTACACTGAAGCTTTCTTT. Amino acid sequence: CAWMEGEYTEAFF. V gene TRBV30 combines with J gene TRBJ1-1; D is perhaps TRBD1 (6 bases). With 4 bases removed from V and 3 bases from J, the gap between germline ends came to 12 bases. CDR1 and CDR2 (germline): GTSNPN, SVGIG (reference sequence). CDR3 length: 13 amino acids.

The CDR3 loop reads CASSISGRTAEQYF. CDR3 bases: TGTGCCAGTAGTATCTCCGGGCGGACGGCCGAGCAGTACTTC. The chain links TRBV19 to TRBJ2-7; D remains ambiguous. CDR3 length: 14 amino acids. The V end was cut by 3 bases, the J end by 6 bases, with 15 bases between. Germline V gives CDR1 LNHDA, CDR2 SQIVND (reference sequence).

The chain couples TRBV19 to TRBJ1-1; 9 positions agree with TRBD1. This CDR3 is 14 amino acids long. Per the germline V gene, CDR1 is LNHDA and CDR2 is SQIVND (reference sequence). Trimming at V came to 10 bases and at J to 3 bases, leaving 9 bases not matched to a gene. The CDR3, as DNA: TGTGCCACCACTTTTAGGACAGGGGACACTGAAGCTTTCTTT. Translating gives CATTFRTGDTEAFF.

This clone was observed a few times. V gene TRBV7-2 combines with J gene TRBJ1-2, with a tentative D call TRBD1 (5 bases). The germline CDR1 and CDR2 sequences are SGHTA and FQGNSA. This CDR3 region has 13 residues. V dropped 0 bases and J dropped 5 bases, with 7 bases sitting between them. CDR3 nucleotides: TGTGCCAGCAGCTTAGCTCAGGGATATGGCTACACCTTC. Encoded protein: CASSLAQGYGYTF. The whole variable domain, remainder taken from reference TRBV7-2 and TRBJ1-2, is GAGVSQSPSNKVTEKGKDVELRCDPISGHTALYWYRQSLGQGLEFLIYFQGNSAPDKSGLPSDRFSAERTGGSVSTLTIQRTQQEDSAVYLCASSLAQGYGYTFGSGTRLTVV.

This clone was observed once. The gene calls are TRBV29-1 and TRBJ2-7, with D unclear. Per the germline V gene, CDR1 is SQVTM and CDR2 is ANQGSEA. V lost 2 bases, J lost 1 base, and 9 bases lay in between. This CDR3 comprises 13 residues. The CDR3 DNA reads TGCAGCGTTGAAACTTCACTTTCCTACGAGCAGTACTTC. Translated: CSVETSLSYEQYF.

This clone has at least ten counts. This chain connects TRBV5-5 to TRBJ2-1; tentatively, D is TRBD1 (5 bases). V was shortened by 0 bases and J by 6 bases, with 10 bases between the two germline ends. Germline values: CDR1 SGHKS, CDR2 YYEKEE (reference sequence). This CDR3 is 14 amino acids long. CDR3 nucleotide sequence: TGTGCCAGCAGCTTGGTGGGTAGGGGCAATGAGCAGTTCTTC. Residues: CASSLVGRGNEQFF.

The chain combines TRBV18 with TRBJ1-2; D remains unclear. From germline, CDR1 is KGHSH and CDR2 LQKENI. This CDR3 contains 12 residues. V was trimmed by 1 base and J by 5 bases, leaving 5 bases between them. Here the CDR3 DNA reads TGTGCCAGCTCACCACTTCCGTATGGCTACACCTTC. Translation: CASSPLPYGYTF. Full variable domain (missing parts from reference TRBV18 and TRBJ1-2): NAGVMQNPRHLVRRRGQEARLRCSPMKGHSHVYWYRQLPEEGLKFMVYLQKENIIDESGMPKERFSAEFPKEGPSILRIQQVVRGDSAAYFCASSPLPYGYTFGSGTRLTVV.

This sequence joins TRBV4-2 and TRBJ2-5; 15 bases line up with TRBD2. J gave up 5 bases and V 0 bases, and 7 bases lay outside the gene matches. Germline V lookup: CDR1 LGHNA, CDR2 YNFKEQ. CDR3 length: 18 amino acids. This CDR3 reads CASSQDGTSGRSKETQYF. In nucleotides, the CDR3 is TGTGCCAGCAGCCAAGATGGGACTAGCGGGAGGAGCAAGGAGACCCAGTACTTC.

This clone has a handful of counts. The chain links TRBV10-2 to TRBJ2-7; D not resolved. The germline CDR1 and CDR2 sequences are WSHSY and SAAADI. Trimming cost V 3 bases and J 4 bases, with 13 bases left between them. This CDR3 has 14 amino acids. The CDR3, as DNA: TGCGCCAGCAGTGAAGGTCCCTTGGGTTACGAGCAGTACTTC. It specifies CASSEGPLGYEQYF.

The genes are TRBV28 and TRBJ2-1, with D unclear. The CDR3 length is 12 residues. Germline loops: CDR1 MDHEN, CDR2 SYDVKM. V was cut by 8 bases and J by 0 bases, with 5 bases left in between. CDR3 region: CASQTSYNEQFF. The DNA for the CDR3 is TGTGCCAGCCAAACCTCCTACAATGAGCAGTTCTTC.

The chain links TRBV7-2 to TRBJ2-2; 9 bases map to TRBD2. J gave up 1 base and V 0 bases, and 0 bases lay outside the gene matches. The CDR3 consists of 16 residues. CDR1 and CDR2 from the germline V gene are SGHTA and FQGNSA. The CDR3 coding sequence is TGTGCCAGCAGCTTAGCACTAGCGGGGAACACCGGGGAGCTGTTTTTT. Its protein product is CASSLALAGNTGELFF. Based on the CDR3 plus reference TRBV7-2 and TRBJ2-2, the full variable domain is GAGVSQSPSNKVTEKGKDVELRCDPISGHTALYWYRQSLGQGLEFLIYFQGNSAPDKSGLPSDRFSAERTGGSVSTLTIQRTQQEDSAVYLCASSLALAGNTGELFFGEGSRLTVL.

The rearrangement uses TRBV10-2 and TRBJ2-3; D tentatively reads TRBD1 or TRBD2 (5 bases each). The germline gives CDR1 WSHSY, CDR2 SAAADI. Trimming cost V 3 bases and J 2 bases, with 15 bases left between them. CDR3 length equals 16 residues. DNA of the CDR3: TGCGCCAGCAGTGACCAGGGCCTCCGGGACACAGATACGCAGTATTTT. This codes for CASSDQGLRDTDTQYF.

The rearrangement links TRBV11-2 to TRBJ2-3; 10 bases match TRBD2. The CDR3 loop spans 18 amino acids. The J segment lost 5 bases and the V segment lost 1 base, leaving 12 bases of the junction unmatched. Germline CDR1 is SGHAT and CDR2 is FQNNGV. DNA for the CDR3: TGTGCCAGCAGCTTAGTTCGGATAGCGGGAGGTGGCGGAGATACGCAGTATTTT. Residues: CASSLVRIAGGGGDTQYF.

The rearrangement uses TRBV15 and TRBJ1-2; D may be TRBD1 (5 bases). Per the germline V gene, CDR1 is LNHNV and CDR2 is YYDKDF (reference sequence). This CDR3 contains 16 residues. V was shortened by 0 bases and J by 4 bases, with 15 bases between the two germline ends. The DNA for the CDR3 is TGTGCCACCAGCAGAGATCTTGGGGGTTTACTCTATGGCTACACCTTC. Its protein product is CATSRDLGGLLYGYTF.

The chain couples TRBV7-9 to TRBJ1-2; TRBD1 agrees at 7 bases. The V gene's germline CDR1 is SEHNR and CDR2 FQNEAQ (reference sequence). The CDR3 runs 13 residues. V lost 3 bases, J lost 5 bases, and 3 bases stayed unmatched. The CDR3 spells CASSFRGTYGYTF. The CDR3 nucleotides read TGTGCCAGCAGCTTCAGGGGGACATATGGCTACACCTTC.

The chain links TRBV4-1 to TRBJ2-1; D is tentatively TRBD1 or TRBD2 (6 bases each). V dropped 0 bases and J dropped 6 bases, with 12 bases sitting between them. The CDR3 is made up of 15 amino acids. Per the germline V gene, CDR1 is MGHRA and CDR2 is YSYEKL. CDR3 DNA sequence: TGCGCCAGCAGCCAAGAAGGGGGGTCCGGCAATGAGCAGTTCTTC. Residues: CASSQEGGSGNEQFF.

The rearrangement joins TRBV5-1 to TRBJ2-7, with 10 bases lining up with TRBD1. Trimming took 3 bases from V and 0 from J; bases not matched to a gene: 6. Germline CDR1 is SGHRS and CDR2 is YFSETQ. The CDR3 is 16 amino acids. The CDR3 bases are TGCGCCAGCAGCTGGAAGGGACAGGGGAGCTCCTACGAGCAGTACTTC. This gives the protein CASSWKGQGSSYEQYF.

This clone was seen a handful of times. The CDR3 DNA is TGTGCCAGCAGGGCAGGCCTAGGGTCCTATGGCTACACCTTC. Its protein product is CASRAGLGSYGYTF. The chain recombines TRBV2 with TRBJ1-2; the D is unclear. The CDR3 runs to 14 residues. Germline-derived CDR1 and CDR2 are SNHLY and FYNNEI. V gave up 6 bases and J gave up 4 bases, with 15 bases separating them.

The rearrangement links TRBV7-2 to TRBJ2-1; tentatively, D is TRBD1 (6 bases). Trimming stripped 0 bases from V and 6 bases from J, with 21 bases between. From germline, CDR1 is SGHTA and CDR2 FQGNSA. CDR3 length: 18 amino acids. The CDR3 bases are TGTGCCAGCAGCTTAGCCATTAGGGCAGGGGCGAGAAGCAATGAGCAGTTCTTC. This gives the protein CASSLAIRAGARSNEQFF.

This chain joins TRBV9 and TRBJ1-2, with D unclear. With 0 bases removed from V and 4 bases from J, the gap between germline ends came to 4 bases. The CDR3 sequence is 12 residues long. Germline lookup yields CDR1 SGDLS and CDR2 YYNGEE. The CDR3 region has the DNA TGTGCCAGCAGCGTAGATGTCTATGGCTACACCTTC. Amino acids: CASSVDVYGYTF.